The 8 T cell receptor beta chains listed next were all sequenced from one sample in a study of shared clonotypes between healthy human individuals. Using immunoSEQ multiplex PCR, the repertoire was profiled, and TCRdb retains in-frame clones only, with some absent. The sample shows about 530,000 clones, about 80% of them seen only once. The sample taken for sequencing was PBMCs. Receptors were obtained from a woman between 40 and 55 years old in good health. Some clones in this sample may be carry-over from other donors' samples.

In its sample, this clone was seen once. The rearrangement links TRBV28 to TRBJ2-7, with TRBD1 matching 7 bases. Germline lookup yields CDR1 MDHEN and CDR2 SYDVKM. Trimming cost V 9 bases and J 1 base; bases outside gene matches: 9. The CDR3 has 14 amino acids. The CDR3 protein is CASTGTVPSYEQYF. In DNA, the CDR3 is TGTGCCAGTACCGGGACAGTCCCTTCCTACGAGCAGTACTTC.

The gene calls are TRBV4-1 and TRBJ2-3; D tentatively fits TRBD1 or TRBD2 (5 bases each). Trimming left V 2 bases short and J 6 bases short, with 12 bases between. The CDR3 extends over 14 amino acids. Germline V gene lookup returns CDR1 MGHRA and CDR2 YSYEKL. The CDR3 region has the DNA TGCGCCAGCAGCCAAAGAGGGGCGTGGGATACGCAGTATTTT. This codes for CASSQRGAWDTQYF.

This clone was seen a handful of times. The rearrangement uses TRBV18 and TRBJ1-2, with a weak D call TRBD1 (5 bases). V lost 2 bases and J lost 5, with 12 bases in between. The length of the CDR3 is 14 residues. Germline loops: CDR1 KGHSH, CDR2 LQKENI. The CDR3 DNA reads as TGTGCCAGCTCACCAACTAGGGGTCGATATGGCTACACCTTC. Translating it yields CASSPTRGRYGYTF.

The J gene is TRBJ2-7, the V gene TRBV5-4; 9 bases agree with TRBD1. CDR3 length: 14 residues. V shed 2 bases and J 6 bases; nucleotides not matched to a gene: 6. CDR1 SGHNT and CDR2 YYREEE come from the germline V gene (reference sequence). CDR3 DNA sequence: TGTGCCAGCAGCTTTGGGGACAGGGACTGCGAGCAGTACTTC. The encoded protein is CASSFGDRDCEQYF.

This clone was seen more than once but under ten times. Within the sample, other DNA sequences also encode this same CDR3. The CDR3: CATSRDQAGIQETQYF. The DNA of the CDR3 is TGTGCCACCAGCAGAGATCAGGCGGGAATCCAAGAGACCCAGTACTTC. V is TRBV15 and J is TRBJ2-5; possibly TRBD2 for D (6 bases). Germline values: CDR1 LNHNV, CDR2 YYDKDF (reference sequence). This CDR3 has 16 residues. With 0 bases removed from V and 1 base from J, the gap between germline ends came to 12 bases.

This clone was recorded a few times. The chain recombines TRBV9 with TRBJ1-1; D is possibly TRBD1 (5 bases). The germline CDR1 and CDR2 sequences are SGDLS and YYNGEE. Trimming took off 4 bases at V and 0 bases at J, with 16 bases between the two ends. The CDR3 totals 16 residues. This CDR3 is CASSPGGSPLNTEAFF. The CDR3 nucleotides read TGTGCCAGCAGCCCCGGGGGATCCCCGTTGAACACTGAAGCTTTCTTT.

The rearrangement uses TRBV27 and TRBJ1-1; no clear D gene. The CDR3 is 17 amino acids. Deletions cut 2 bases from V and 1 base from J, with 17 bases between. Germline V gene lookup returns CDR1 MNHEY and CDR2 SMNVEV (reference sequence). The CDR3 spells CASSLREPEYKNTEAFF. The CDR3 DNA sequence: TGTGCCAGCAGTTTAAGGGAGCCCGAATATAAGAACACTGAAGCTTTCTTT.

J is TRBJ2-3 and V is TRBV28, with TRBD2 identical over 9 bases. The V gene's germline CDR1 is MDHEN and CDR2 SYDVKM. This CDR3 has 16 residues. V shed 6 bases, J shed 3 bases, and the junction held 10 bases outside the gene matches. DNA for the CDR3: TGTGCCAGCAGCCCGACCGGCGGGAGGGGTACAGATACGCAGTATTTT. This encodes CASSPTGGRGTDTQYF.